One sample yielded the 29 T cell receptor beta chains listed below, sequenced in a study of blood T cells in healthy people across ages. A sample-barcoded 5' primer and a J-beta primer mix were used in a second PCR of roughly 7 to 11 cycles. One entry per CDR3 protein, called by TCRdb with MiXCR from the 5' RACE reads. The table has 1.5 million to 2 million distinct CDR3 sequences, roughly 27% seen once. The specimen was blood. The receptors originated from a woman aged 25 to 39 in good health.

A few counts support this clonotype. This chain joins TRBV5-1 and TRBJ1-1; D gene unclear. Germline values: CDR1 SGHRS, CDR2 YFSETQ. Trimming left V 0 bases short and J 1 base short, with 10 bases between. CDR3 length equals 15 residues. The DNA of the CDR3 is TGCGCCAGCAGCTTGGGGGTAGGGAGGAACACTGAAGCTTTCTTT. Translated: CASSLGVGRNTEAFF.

The table lists this clonotype with a few counts. The chain couples TRBV9 to TRBJ1-3; TRBD1 might be the D (5 bases). The germline V gene encodes CDR1 SGDLS and CDR2 YYNGEE. V lost 0 bases and J lost 4, with 14 bases in between. The CDR3 extends over 16 amino acids. CDR3 DNA sequence: TGTGCCAGCAGCGTAGATGGGGGAAGTGGAGGAAACACCATATATTTT. Translation gives CASSVDGGSGGNTIYF.

This clonotype was recorded many times. The J gene is TRBJ2-7, the V gene TRBV12-3 or TRBV12-4; 8 bases are shared with TRBD1. The length of the CDR3 is 15 residues. V dropped 3 bases and J dropped 5; count of bases not matched to a gene: 9. CDR3 bases: TGTGCCAGCAGTTTGGTCGGACAGGGTCTCCACGAGCAGTACTTC. Translation: CASSLVGQGLHEQYF.

As regards this clonotype: Its ends do not fully match the called genes, so a read error is possible. The V call is TRBV7-2, the J call TRBJ1-6; the D is unclear. Germline CDR1 is SGHTA and CDR2 is FQGNSA. The CDR3 runs to 14 residues. The CDR3 spells CAGSLGWYNSPLHF. The CDR3 nucleotides read TGTGCCGGCAGCTTAGGGTGGTATAATTCACCCCTCCACTTT.

Comment on this clonotype: A much more abundant neighbour one base away suggests this may be a read error. The CDR3 reads CASSSKGDRANYDYTF. CDR3 coding DNA: TGTGCCAGCAGCTCCAAAGGGGACAGGGCGAACTATGACTACACCTTC. The rearrangement links TRBV6-5 to TRBJ1-2, with 9 nucleotides matching TRBD1. There are 16 residues in the CDR3. Germline V gene lookup returns CDR1 MNHEY and CDR2 SVGAGI.

The chain joins TRBV27 to TRBJ2-1; D remains unclear. The CDR3 sequence is 10 residues long. V dropped 4 bases and J dropped 14 bases, with 9 bases sitting between them. CDR1 MNHEY and CDR2 SMNVEV come from the germline V gene (reference sequence). The CDR3 bases are TGTGCCAGCAGTTGTGACCCCGAGTTCTTC. The encoded protein is CASSCDPEFF.

About this clonotype: Its ends do not fully match the called genes, so a read error is possible. The gene calls are TRBV12-3 or TRBV12-4 and TRBJ2-2, with D tentatively TRBD1 or TRBD2 (5 bases each). The CDR3 is 16 amino acids. Here the CDR3 reads CASSPVIGANTGERFF. The CDR3 bases are TGTGCCAGCAGTCCCGTAATAGGGGCGAACACCGGGGAGCGGTTTTTT.

V is TRBV27 and J is TRBJ2-1, with 8 positions matching TRBD2. V dropped 3 bases and J dropped 4; count of bases not matched to a gene: 5. There are 15 residues in the CDR3. Germline lookup yields CDR1 MNHEY and CDR2 SMNVEV (reference sequence). The CDR3 bases are TGTGCCAGCAGTTTTGGGCGGGAGGCGTACAATGAGCAGTTCTTC. Translated: CASSFGREAYNEQFF.

The chain has TRBV21-1 and TRBJ1-4; TRBD1, the table's D call, was not compared with the DNA. TRBV21-1 is deemed a pseudogene. The length of the CDR3 is 17 residues. CDR3 amino acids: CASSIEGDRPHLEKLFF. CDR3 DNA sequence: TGTGCCAGCAGCATAGAAGGGGACAGACCCCACCTTGAAAAACTGTTTTTT.

There are many counts of this clonotype. The chain couples TRBV29-1 to TRBJ2-7, with D perhaps assigned TRBD1 or TRBD2 (5 bases each). This CDR3 comprises 15 residues. From germline, CDR1 is SQVTM and CDR2 ANQGSEA. Trimming cost V 0 bases and J 0 bases, with 12 bases left between them. CDR3 region: CSVEEGRESSYEQYF. CDR3 sequence (DNA): TGCAGCGTTGAAGAAGGCAGGGAGAGCTCCTACGAGCAGTACTTC.

Regarding this clonotype: A much larger clone differs by one base, so this may be a read error. The gene calls are TRBV5-1 and TRBJ2-1; the D is unclear. Gene TRBJ2-7 matches the end of the DNA better, so the J call may be wrong. Looked up from germline, CDR1 is SGHRS and CDR2 is YFSETQ. The CDR3 extends over 14 amino acids. The CDR3 protein is CASSLSGQHNEQYF. The CDR3 DNA is TGCGCCAGCAGCTTGTCGGGCCAACACAATGAGCAGTACTTC.

This clonotype was picked up a small number of times. The chain links TRBV20-1 to TRBJ2-7; 7 nucleotides match TRBD2. The CDR3 has 14 amino acids. V was pared by 5 bases and J by 5 bases, with 12 bases of the junction left unmatched. Germline V gives CDR1 DFQATT, CDR2 SNEGSKA (reference sequence). The CDR3, as DNA: TGCAGTGCTCGGACCTGGGAGGGCGGCAACGAGCAGTACTTC. Its translation is CSARTWEGGNEQYF.

This clonotype was seen only a few times. The chain uses TRBV24-1 and TRBJ2-3; TRBD2 agrees at 7 bases. Trimming at V came to 0 bases and at J to 11 bases, leaving 1 base not matched to a gene. Germline V gene sequence: CDR1 KGHDR, CDR2 SFDVKD. CDR3 length: 12 amino acids. CDR3 residues: CATSDLTGGQYF. The CDR3 nucleotides read TGTGCCACCAGTGATTTGACGGGAGGGCAGTATTTT.

This clonotype was recorded a few times. The chain employs TRBV7-2 and TRBJ2-6, with a weak D call TRBD2 (5 bases). This CDR3 region has 15 residues. V was trimmed by 5 bases and J by 2 bases, leaving 10 bases between them. Looked up from germline, CDR1 is SGHTA and CDR2 is FQGNSA. CDR3 amino acids: CASSPISAGANVLTF. The CDR3 nucleotides are TGTGCCAGCAGCCCCATTAGCGCTGGGGCCAACGTCCTGACTTTC. Full variable domain (outside the CDR3, taken from reference TRBV7-2 and TRBJ2-6): GAGVSQSPSNKVTEKGKDVELRCDPISGHTALYWYRQSLGQGLEFLIYFQGNSAPDKSGLPSDRFSAERTGGSVSTLTIQRTQQEDSAVYLCASSPISAGANVLTFGAGSRLTVL.

This clonotype was seen at least ten times. The chain uses TRBV5-5 and TRBJ2-7; D ambiguous. V was trimmed by 5 bases and J by 0 bases, leaving 9 bases between them. The CDR3 contains 13 residues. Germline loops: CDR1 SGHKS, CDR2 YYEKEE (reference sequence). CDR3 nucleotide sequence: TGTGCCAGCAGTGGCCGTAGCTCCTACGAGCAGTACTTC. Its protein product is CASSGRSSYEQYF.

This clonotype was seen many times. The CDR3 sequence is CATSRDSDTDTGELFF. The CDR3 bases are TGTGCCACCAGCAGAGATAGTGACACGGACACCGGGGAGCTGTTTTTT. The V and J genes are TRBV15 and TRBJ2-2; D is undetermined. The germline V gene encodes CDR1 LNHNV and CDR2 YYDKDF (reference sequence). CDR3 length equals 16 residues. V lost 0 bases, J lost 3 bases, and 11 bases lay in between.

Of note for this clonotype: A read error may be the cause here, since a much bigger clone is one base away. The chain recombines TRBV10-3 with TRBJ2-4; 9 bases match TRBD1. Germline V lookup: CDR1 ENHRY, CDR2 SYGVKD. There are 14 residues in the CDR3. The junction had 14 bases not matched to a gene; V was cut back by 7 bases and J by 13 bases. The CDR3 nucleotides are TGTGCCATCACCCGGGACAGGGCTACCTACGGGCAGTACTTC. Translation gives CAITRDRATYGQYF.

V usage is TRBV12-3 or TRBV12-4 and J usage is TRBJ1-5; tentatively, D is TRBD1 (5 bases). The CDR3 is made up of 12 amino acids. The germline V and J ends were trimmed by 4 bases and 8 bases, with 9 bases remaining between them. The chain's CDR3 is CASSSSGKPQHF. The CDR3 region has the DNA TGTGCCAGCAGTTCTTCAGGGAAGCCCCAGCATTTT.

This clonotype occurred a few times. The rearrangement joins TRBV20-1 to TRBJ1-2; no clear D gene. Trimming took 5 bases from V and 2 from J, leaving 9 bases between them. CDR1 is DFQATT, CDR2 SNEGSKA, per germline (reference sequence). The length of the CDR3 is 12 residues. CDR3 in DNA: TGCAGTGCTCCATCCCAAAACTATGGCTACACCTTC. Amino acid sequence: CSAPSQNYGYTF.

This clonotype was recorded a few times. The chain links TRBV7-9 to TRBJ2-1, with 7 nucleotides matching TRBD1. Germline-derived CDR1 and CDR2 are SEHNR and FQNEAQ (reference sequence). The CDR3 covers 14 residues. The V gene end was trimmed by 3 bases and the J gene end by 9 bases; junction bases not matched to a gene: 8. CDR3 nucleotide sequence: TGTGCCAGCAGCTTCAGACAGGGATGGAGTGAGCAGTTCTTC. The encoded protein is CASSFRQGWSEQFF.

In its sample, this clonotype was seen a few times. The genes are TRBV7-9 and TRBJ2-3; TRBD1 matches at 10 bases. Germline trimming cut 6 bases from V and 1 base from J; bases unmatched to any gene: 16. The CDR3 covers 19 residues. Germline V lookup: CDR1 SEHNR, CDR2 FQNEAQ (reference sequence). The CDR3 sequence: CASRPTAVTGGGGTDTQYF. The CDR3 DNA sequence: TGTGCCAGCAGACCAACCGCCGTGACAGGGGGCGGAGGCACAGATACGCAGTATTTT.

The chain links TRBV5-1 to TRBJ2-4, with 7 positions matching TRBD1. With the DNA end fitting TRBJ2-7 better, the J assignment may be wrong. The length of the CDR3 is 13 residues. Germline V lookup: CDR1 SGHRS, CDR2 YFSETQ. The CDR3 coding sequence is TGCGCCAGCAGCCAGGGACAGTTAAACGAGCAGTACTTC. Encoded protein: CASSQGQLNEQYF.

J is TRBJ2-1 and V is TRBV12-3 or TRBV12-4, with D unclear. V was trimmed by 4 bases and J by 0 bases, leaving 10 bases between them. The length of the CDR3 is 15 residues. CDR3 sequence: CASSSLSYSYNEQFF. The DNA of the CDR3 is TGTGCCAGCAGTTCCTTATCCTACTCCTACAATGAGCAGTTCTTC.

Many counts were recorded for this clonotype. The rearrangement joins TRBV20-1 to TRBJ2-5, with 10 bases fitting TRBD2. Germline CDR1 reads DFQATT; CDR2 reads SNEGSKA (reference sequence). The CDR3 consists of 13 residues. Unmatched junction bases numbered 3, after V lost 4 bases and J lost 4 bases. CDR3 loop: CSATSGSGETQYF. The CDR3 DNA sequence: TGCAGTGCTACTAGCGGGAGTGGAGAGACCCAGTACTTC.

V is TRBV3-1 and J is TRBJ1-1; perhaps TRBD1 as D (5 bases). Deletions cut 3 bases from V and 0 bases from J, with 14 bases between. The CDR3 is 16 amino acids. CDR1 and CDR2 from the germline V gene are LGHDT and YNNKEL (reference sequence). CDR3 coding DNA: TGTGCCAGCAGCCATGGGGCGGGCAGGATGAACACTGAAGCTTTCTTT. Translating gives CASSHGAGRMNTEAFF.

This rearrangement joins TRBV2 to TRBJ1-1; D gene uncertain. The CDR3 consists of 14 residues. V was cut by 4 bases and J by 6 bases, with 15 bases left in between. Germline V CDR1 and CDR2: SNHLY, FYNNEI. The CDR3 here is CASSGLMTRAEAFF. The CDR3 nucleotides read TGTGCCAGCAGTGGGCTGATGACGCGCGCTGAAGCTTTCTTT.

As for this clonotype: The CDR3 does not end in the conserved phenylalanine or tryptophan, so this is likely a read error. The J gene is TRBJ2-4, the V gene TRBV12-3 or TRBV12-4; no clear D gene. The J call could be wrong; TRBJ2-7 is a better fit for the DNA end. This CDR3 contains 15 residues. CDR3 loop: CASSLYLEKGYEQYL. For the CDR3, the DNA is TGTGCCAGCAGCCTATATTTGGAAAAGGGTTACGAGCAGTACCTC.

The genes are TRBV9 and TRBJ2-7; TRBD1 agrees at 9 bases. The ends lost 3 bases at V and 4 bases at J; junction bases unmatched: 8. The CDR3 is 15 amino acids. CDR1 is SGDLS, CDR2 YYNGEE, per germline. CDR3 sequence: CASSETGTGWYEQYF. CDR3 nucleotides: TGTGCCAGCAGCGAAACCGGGACAGGGTGGTACGAGCAGTACTTC.

This chain connects TRBV7-2 to TRBJ2-7; D unclear. Matching the DNA end better, TRBJ2-5 makes the J call doubtful. The germline CDR1 and CDR2 sequences are SGHTA and FQGNSA. This CDR3 is built from 16 residues. CDR3 sequence (DNA): TGTGCCAGCAGCTTAGATGACTCACGACGTGGAGAGACCCAGTACTTC. This codes for CASSLDDSRRGETQYF.